Listed below are T cell receptor beta chains from one sample, sequenced in a study of CD8 T cells in ankylosing spondylitis. TCRdb analysed the 5' RACE reads with MiXCR anew, one entry per CDR3 protein. This sample has about 500,000 distinct CDR3 sequences, with roughly 12% found just once. Sequenced input: blood, either unsorted or a sorted T cell fraction (not recorded which). These receptors all come from a male donor with ankylosing spondylitis. The CDR3 runs from the conserved cysteine through the conserved F or W. The order of the fields is V gene, J gene, D gene, clone size, CDR3 DNA, CDR3 protein. A D gene is named only where the DNA matches it firmly. Not all rows give a size; the values are once, few, many and, for expanded clones, a class.

TRBV20-1	TRBJ2-7	.	many	TGCAGTCAGAGAGGGGTTGGCGGGGAGTCATGGGCTGAGCAGTACTTC	CSQRGVGGESWAEQYF
TRBV11-2	TRBJ2-3	.	.	TGTGCCAGCAGACCCCCCATTGGAGCGGCAGATACGCAGTATTTT	CASRPPIGAADTQYF
TRBV5-1	TRBJ2-3	TRBD2	.	TGCGCCAGCAGCTGGGGACTAGCGGGAGTCGAATGGGCAGATACGCAGTATTTT	CASSWGLAGVEWADTQYF
TRBV6-2/TRBV6-3	TRBJ2-1	.	few	TGTGCCAGCAGTACGGACTGGGCGGAGTCCTACAATGAGCAGTTCTTC	CASSTDWAESYNEQFF
TRBV20-1	TRBJ1-4	.	.	TGCAGTGCTACTCGCCTTGGACGCCCAGAAAAACTGTTTTTT	CSATRLGRPEKLFF
TRBV4-1	TRBJ2-1	TRBD2	few	TGCGCCAGCAGCCAAGAGCCTAGCGGGGGCAACAATGAGCAGTTCTTC	CASSQEPSGGNNEQFF
TRBV2	TRBJ2-5	.	few	TGTGCCAGCAGTCGGGCAGGGGAAGAGACCCAGTACTTC	CASSRAGEETQYF
TRBV7-9	TRBJ2-1	.	few	TGTGCCAGCAGCCCATCGGGACCTCACAATGAGCAGTTCTTC	CASSPSGPHNEQFF
TRBV11-3	TRBJ2-3	TRBD2	.	TGTGCCAGCACCAAGAGCGGTAGCGGGAGCGGGTGGGATACGCAGTATTTT	CASTKSGSGSGWDTQYF
TRBV20-1	TRBJ1-1	.	few	TGCAGTGCTAGTTATCAGGGGTCTGAAGCTTTCTTT	CSASYQGSEAFF
TRBV6-1	TRBJ2-1	.	few	TGTGCCAGCAGTGAATACGTTCTCAGGGTAGGCAACAATGAGCAGTTCTTC	CASSEYVLRVGNNEQFF
TRBV5-1	TRBJ2-2	TRBD1	many	TGCGCCAGCAGCCCACCGGGACAGGGGAGCACCGGGGAGCTGTTTTTT	CASSPPGQGSTGELFF
TRBV4-2	TRBJ2-1	.	.	TGTGCCAGCAGCCAAGACTGGCGGGCCCCGAGGAATGAGCAGTTCTTC	CASSQDWRAPRNEQFF
TRBV11-2	TRBJ2-7	TRBD2	.	TGTGCCAGCAGCCCTCGGACTAGCGGGAGAGCGGATCCGTACGAGCAGTACTTC	CASSPRTSGRADPYEQYF
TRBV11-2	TRBJ2-7	.	few	TGTGCCAGCAGCTTCGGCGGGAAATACGAGCAGTACTTC	CASSFGGKYEQYF